This TCR beta chain was retrieved from a study of PD-1 blockade in classical Hodgkin lymphoma. This CDR3 has 15 residues. V lost 2 bases and J lost 4; bases outside the gene matches: 6. CDR1 is SGDLS and CDR2 is YYNGEE in the germline V gene. All patients experienced relapse after autologous stem cell transplantation, and brentuximab vedotin exposure was variable. Under best response, outcomes were complete response, partial response or progressive disease. Profiling relied on immunoSEQ multiplex PCR, and the TCRdb table lists in-frame clones only, not all of them. The data show about 86,000 clones, with 89% seen just once and 20% to 25% held by the top ten.

The receptor's source is a human donor with classical Hodgkin lymphoma. The genes are TRBV9 and TRBJ2-1; the match to TRBD1 covers 7 bases. Here the sequenced sample was peripheral blood mononuclear cells (PBMCs), taken at baseline. CDR3 region: CASSVEQGLYNEQFF. CDR3 in DNA: TGTGCCAGCAGCGTCGAACAGGGGCTTTACAATGAGCAGTTCTTC.